Listed here are 3 T cell receptor beta chains from one sample, sequenced in a study of OX40 agonist ivuxolimab in advanced cancers. The assay was immunoSEQ multiplex PCR, and TCRdb's table has in-frame clones only and misses some. The table includes about 82,000 clones, over 85% detected once. The material was CD4+ or CD8+ T cells sorted from blood, obtained in a trial of the OX40 agonist ivuxolimab. The source is an adult with an advanced solid tumor such as melanoma, head and neck, liver or kidney cancer.

In its sample, this clone was seen once. Other DNA sequences from this sample encode an identical CDR3 as well. The genes are TRBV18 and TRBJ2-7; the D gene is possibly TRBD1 (6 bases). The V gene lost 3 bases and the J gene lost 1 base, with 10 bases spanning the gap. From germline, CDR1 is KGHSH and CDR2 LQKENI. This CDR3 has 14 amino acids. CDR3 DNA: TGTGCCAGCTCACCTTTGGACAGTTCCTACGAGCAGTACTTC. Translation gives CASSPLDSSYEQYF.

V usage is TRBV10-3 and J usage is TRBJ1-5, with D tentatively TRBD1 (6 bases). Germline CDR1 and CDR2: ENHRY and SYGVKD. The CDR3 length is 12 residues. With 11 bases removed from V and 4 bases from J, the gap between germline ends came to 12 bases. The CDR3 coding sequence is TGTGCCTCGAGGGGGGAGAATCAGCCCCAGCATTTT. Translating it yields CASRGENQPQHF.

The chain carries TRBV10-1 and TRBJ2-1, with D unresolved. This CDR3 comprises 12 residues. In germline, CDR1 is WNHNN, CDR2 SYGVQD (reference sequence). Trimming left V 9 bases short and J 9 bases short, with 15 bases between. As DNA, the CDR3 is TGCGCCAGTTTGTGGTCCGGCAGTGAGCAGTTCTTC. This sequence encodes CASLWSGSEQFF.